A single sample gave rise to the 5 T cell receptor beta chains below, sequenced in a study of technical replicates of blood from a few donors. The assay was immunoSEQ multiplex PCR, and TCRdb's table has in-frame clones only and misses some. The repertoire holds 60,000 to 90,000 clones, with about 97% as singletons. The sample was T cells isolated from PBMCs. The source is a human donor in good health.

This clone has a single count. The V gene is TRBV5-4, the J gene TRBJ2-7; tentatively, D is TRBD1 (5 bases). Germline V gene data show CDR1 as SGHNT and CDR2 as YYREEE (reference sequence). Trimming took off 4 bases at V and 1 base at J, with 9 bases between the two ends. The CDR3 extends over 13 amino acids. The CDR3 protein is CASSRQYSYEQYF. In DNA form, the CDR3 reads TGTGCCAGCAGCCGACAGTATTCCTACGAGCAGTACTTC.

This clone has a single count. This chain uses TRBV2 with TRBJ2-7; TRBD1 agrees at 7 bases. V gave up 7 bases and J gave up 0 bases; unmatched junction bases: 12. CDR3 length: 16 amino acids. Per germline, CDR1 SNHLY and CDR2 FYNNEI. The CDR3 is CASTLEGATSSYEQYF. The CDR3 nucleotides read TGTGCCAGCACCTTAGAGGGGGCTACGAGCTCCTACGAGCAGTACTTC.

V is TRBV2 and J is TRBJ2-3, with D perhaps TRBD2 (6 bases). Germline V gene lookup returns CDR1 SNHLY and CDR2 FYNNEI. This CDR3 comprises 15 residues. Deletions cut 6 bases from V and 0 bases from J, with 13 bases between. The CDR3 loop reads CASRRISGSTDTQYF. As DNA, the CDR3 is TGTGCCAGCAGAAGAATTAGCGGAAGCACAGATACGCAGTATTTT.

The chain carries TRBV5-1 and TRBJ2-2; 9 nucleotides agree with TRBD1. Germline V gene sequence: CDR1 SGHRS, CDR2 YFSETQ. This CDR3 region has 14 residues. V dropped 8 bases and J dropped 5; count of bases not matched to a gene: 7. CDR3 protein: CASLQGAETGELFF. The CDR3 DNA follows: TGCGCCAGTCTACAGGGGGCAGAAACCGGGGAGCTGTTTTTT.

This rearrangement joins TRBV28 to TRBJ2-6; D might be TRBD1 (6 bases). V was cut by 4 bases and J by 2 bases, with 15 bases left in between. The CDR3 is 17 residues long. In germline, CDR1 is MDHEN, CDR2 SYDVKM. CDR3 protein: CASSSLGWTAGANVLTF. The CDR3 DNA follows: TGTGCCAGCAGTTCCCTCGGATGGACAGCTGGGGCCAACGTCCTGACTTTC.